The T cell receptor beta chain under discussion was sequenced for a study of blood T cell repertoires in COVID-19. Across the study: There were acute and convalescent COVID-19 samples, and they came from the United States, Italy and Spain.

This clone was detected only once. In the authors' methods: Using reference gene primer amplification, nucleated cell counts were estimated. TCRdb keeps only in-frame clones here, not all; method: immunoSEQ multiplex PCR. V, J and clone size derive from that table, while D and trimming were established from the DNA sequence. Of roughly 190,000 clones detected, roughly 85% appear once; the ten largest clones hold roughly 8%. V gave up 0 bases and J gave up 4 bases, with 10 bases separating them. Germline CDR1 is LGHDT and CDR2 is YNNKEL (reference sequence). The CDR3 totals 15 residues. Sequenced sample: peripheral blood. V is TRBV3-1 (or the pseudogene TRBV3-2) and J is TRBJ1-3, with D possibly matching TRBD1 (6 bases). The source of this sequence is a woman aged 55 to 70 with acute or convalescent COVID-19. In DNA, the CDR3 is TGTGCCAGCAGCCAAGAGCTAGGGACAGGAAACACCATATATTTT. It specifies CASSQELGTGNTIYF.